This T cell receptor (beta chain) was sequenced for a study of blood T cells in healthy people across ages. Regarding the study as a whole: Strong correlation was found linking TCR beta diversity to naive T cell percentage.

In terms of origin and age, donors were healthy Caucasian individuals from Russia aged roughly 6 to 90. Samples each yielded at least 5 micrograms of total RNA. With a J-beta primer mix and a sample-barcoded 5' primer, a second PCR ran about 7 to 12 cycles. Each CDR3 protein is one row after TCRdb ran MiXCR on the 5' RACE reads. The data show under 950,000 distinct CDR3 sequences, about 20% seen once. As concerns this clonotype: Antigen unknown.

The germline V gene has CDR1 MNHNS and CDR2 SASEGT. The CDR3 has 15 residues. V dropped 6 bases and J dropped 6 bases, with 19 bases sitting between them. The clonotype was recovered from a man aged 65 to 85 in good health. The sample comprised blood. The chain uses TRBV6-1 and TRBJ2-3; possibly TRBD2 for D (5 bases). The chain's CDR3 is CASRKRYGQRDTQYF. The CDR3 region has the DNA TGTGCCAGCAGAAAGCGGTATGGCCAGAGGGATACGCAGTATTTT.